The 31 T cell receptor beta chains presented below share a single source sample, sequenced in a study of blood T cell repertoires in COVID-19. The table came from immunoSEQ multiplex PCR; TCRdb's copy has only in-frame clones and leaves some out. The sample lists 100,000 to 150,000 clones; 84% were seen once. Sequencing was carried out using peripheral blood. Receptor source: a man aged 55 to 69 with acute or convalescent COVID-19.

This clone was counted only a few times. The gene calls are TRBV7-2 and TRBJ1-2, with no clear D. The CDR3 runs 15 residues. In germline, CDR1 is SGHTA, CDR2 FQGNSA. V was trimmed by 5 bases and J by 7 bases, leaving 20 bases between them. CDR3 DNA sequence: TGTGCCAGCAGCCTCAAACAGACGGGAGGAGGTGGCTACACCTTC. Its protein is CASSLKQTGGGGYTF.

This rearrangement joins TRBV5-1 to TRBJ1-4; TRBD1 matches 9 bases. CDR3 length: 16 residues. Germline V gene lookup returns CDR1 SGHRS and CDR2 YFSETQ. The ends lost 0 bases at V and 5 bases at J; junction bases unmatched: 5. CDR3 region: CASSLENRGRNEKLFF. DNA of the CDR3: TGCGCCAGCAGCTTGGAAAACAGGGGGCGAAATGAAAAACTGTTTTTT.

The rearrangement joins TRBV5-6 to TRBJ1-2; no reliable D call. Between the trimmed V and J ends, which lost 4 bases and 5 bases, there was a span of 12 bases. There are 13 residues in the CDR3. Germline V lookup: CDR1 SGHDT, CDR2 YYEEEE. The CDR3 here is CASSGTELYGYTF. CDR3 DNA: TGTGCCAGCAGCGGTACAGAACTTTATGGCTACACCTTC.

The chain carries TRBV29-1 and TRBJ2-1, with TRBD1 as a possible D gene (6 bases). V was trimmed by 5 bases and J by 6 bases, leaving 17 bases between them. The CDR3 is 14 residues long. Per the germline V gene, CDR1 is SQVTM and CDR2 is ANQGSEA. CDR3 nucleotide sequence: TGCAGCGTTTTATCTTGGGGGCGGAGCAATGAGCAGTTCTTC. Protein sequence: CSVLSWGRSNEQFF.

The CDR3, as DNA: TGCGCCAGCAGCCAAGTGCTAGCGGGAATAACAACCACCTACGAGCAGTACTTC. This gives the protein CASSQVLAGITTTYEQYF. This sequence joins TRBV4-1 and TRBJ2-7; TRBD2 agrees at 9 bases. Germline V gene data show CDR1 as MGHRA and CDR2 as YSYEKL. This CDR3 has 18 amino acids. The trim removed 1 base at V and 2 bases at J, leaving 12 bases unmatched.

The genes are TRBV5-1 and TRBJ2-2, with 11 bases identical to TRBD2. The trim removed 2 bases at V and 6 bases at J, leaving 18 bases unmatched. CDR3 length: 20 residues. In germline, CDR1 is SGHRS, CDR2 YFSETQ. The CDR3 DNA reads as TGCGCCAGCAGCTTTGGATCGGGACTAGCGGCGCAGCGCGCGTCCGGGGAGCTGTTTTTT. Translated: CASSFGSGLAAQRASGELFF.

The rearrangement uses TRBV19 and TRBJ1-4, with 9 bases aligning to TRBD1. Germline V gives CDR1 LNHDA, CDR2 SQIVND (reference sequence). The CDR3 has 14 residues. V was clipped by 6 bases and J by 5 bases; unmatched bases: 4. The CDR3 loop is CASSRQGGNEKLFF. The CDR3 coding sequence is TGTGCCAGTAGCCGACAGGGGGGGAATGAAAAACTGTTTTTT.

V and J are TRBV7-9 and TRBJ2-7; 9 positions match TRBD1. The trim removed 5 bases at V and 2 bases at J, leaving 7 bases unmatched. The CDR3 has 15 residues. CDR1 is SEHNR, CDR2 FQNEAQ, per germline (reference sequence). CDR3 sequence (DNA): TGTGCCAGCAGCGACCGGGACAGGGCCACCTACGAGCAGTACTTC. Encoded protein: CASSDRDRATYEQYF.

The V gene is TRBV7-3, the J gene TRBJ2-1, with a tentative D call TRBD1 (5 bases). Per the germline V gene, CDR1 is SGHTA and CDR2 is FQGTGA. The CDR3 consists of 15 residues. Between the trimmed V and J ends, which lost 5 bases and 4 bases, there was a span of 15 bases. The chain's CDR3 is CASSLLAGKYNEQFF. CDR3 DNA sequence: TGTGCCAGCAGCCTCTTGGCAGGGAAATACAATGAGCAGTTCTTC.

The gene calls are TRBV12-3 or TRBV12-4 and TRBJ1-2; tentative D call: TRBD1 (5 bases). With 2 bases removed from V and 4 bases from J, the gap between germline ends came to 8 bases. There are 13 residues in the CDR3. CDR3 coding DNA: TGTGCCAGCAGTTTAAACGGGGGCTATGGCTACACCTTC. It yields the protein CASSLNGGYGYTF.

A single count supports this clone. The V gene is TRBV5-1, the J gene TRBJ1-5, with TRBD1 matching 8 bases. The germline gives CDR1 SGHRS, CDR2 YFSETQ. This CDR3 contains 14 residues. The J segment lost 4 bases and the V segment lost 3 bases, leaving 3 bases of the junction unmatched. CDR3: CASSWGTGNQPQHF. CDR3 nucleotides: TGCGCCAGCAGCTGGGGGACAGGTAATCAGCCCCAGCATTTT.

This chain's CDR3 is CASSLQGSKNIQYF. The CDR3 bases are TGTGCCAGCAGTCTGCAGGGCTCCAAAAACATTCAGTACTTC. The genes are TRBV2 and TRBJ2-4, with D possibly matching TRBD1 (5 bases). This CDR3 has 14 residues. Germline values: CDR1 SNHLY, CDR2 FYNNEI. Trimming pared 5 bases from V and 2 bases from J, leaving 10 bases between. The complete variable domain, with remaining parts taken from reference TRBV2 and TRBJ2-4, reads EPEVTQTPSHQVTQMGQEVILRCVPISNHLYFYWYRQILGQKVEFLVSFYNNEISEKSEIFDDQFSVERPDGSNFTLKIRSTKLEDSAMYFCASSLQGSKNIQYFGAGTRLSVL.

The chain is built from TRBV7-9 and TRBJ2-5, with no clear D. The CDR3 totals 15 residues. Trimming pared 1 base from V and 3 bases from J, leaving 12 bases between. CDR1 SEHNR and CDR2 FQNEAQ come from the germline V gene (reference sequence). CDR3 DNA: TGTGCCAGCAGCTTAGTAGCTGGCAGAGAAGAGACCCAGTACTTC. It translates to CASSLVAGREETQYF.

The rearrangement uses TRBV2 and TRBJ1-2, with D unclear. The CDR3 runs 12 residues. Germline CDR1 SNHLY, CDR2 FYNNEI. Trimming pared 2 bases from V and 8 bases from J, leaving 9 bases between. CDR3 region: CASSEPARGYTF. For the CDR3, the DNA is TGTGCCAGCAGTGAACCCGCCCGGGGCTACACCTTC.

The rearrangement uses TRBV6-5 and TRBJ1-4; D is perhaps TRBD1 (5 bases). The CDR3 is made up of 15 amino acids. Germline V gene lookup returns CDR1 MNHEY and CDR2 SVGAGI. Trimming took off 6 bases at V and 0 bases at J, with 11 bases between the two ends. The CDR3 sequence is CASRPTAATNEKLFF. DNA of the CDR3: TGTGCCAGCAGACCGACAGCTGCAACTAATGAAAAACTGTTTTTT.

The chain uses TRBV6-2 or TRBV6-3 and TRBJ1-2; D gene unclear. Germline lookup yields CDR1 MNHEY and CDR2 SVGEGT. CDR3 size: 15 residues. V was shortened by 2 bases and J by 7 bases, with 17 bases between the two germline ends. CDR3 nucleotides: TGTGCCAGCAGTTACAGGAGAGGTTCTCTATCTGGCTACACCTTC. The encoded protein is CASSYRRGSLSGYTF.

The chain has TRBV10-1 and TRBJ2-7; a weak D match, TRBD1 (6 bases). The CDR3 is made up of 14 amino acids. Germline V gene data show CDR1 as WNHNN and CDR2 as SYGVQD (reference sequence). Trimming left V 7 bases short and J 5 bases short, with 18 bases between. CDR3 protein: CASNPTGNPHEQYF. The CDR3 DNA is TGCGCCAGCAATCCGACAGGAAACCCCCACGAGCAGTACTTC.

The chain carries TRBV27 and TRBJ2-2, with a weak D call TRBD1 (6 bases). Trimming took 6 bases from V and 1 from J, leaving 9 bases between them. The germline CDR1 and CDR2 sequences are MNHEY and SMNVEV (reference sequence). CDR3 length equals 14 residues. The CDR3 reads CASSRTENTGELFF. The CDR3 DNA follows: TGTGCCAGCAGCCGGACAGAGAACACCGGGGAGCTGTTTTTT.

This clone occurred once. The chain combines TRBV5-5 with TRBJ2-1, with D hard to call. Germline V gene lookup returns CDR1 SGHKS and CDR2 YYEKEE (reference sequence). Trimming stripped 0 bases from V and 5 bases from J, with 6 bases between. The CDR3 is 13 amino acids. The CDR3 nucleotides read TGTGCCAGCAGCTTGGACGGTGACAATGAGCAGTTCTTC. Protein sequence: CASSLDGDNEQFF.

V usage is TRBV5-6 and J usage is TRBJ2-7, with 7 bases that match TRBD2. CDR3 length equals 14 residues. V was clipped by 4 bases and J by 7 bases; unmatched bases: 11. The V gene's germline CDR1 is SGHDT and CDR2 YYEEEE. The CDR3 region is CASSLSSGVREQYF. DNA for the CDR3: TGTGCCAGCAGCCTGTCTAGCGGAGTCCGGGAGCAGTACTTC.

J is TRBJ2-3 and V is TRBV19; a weak D match, TRBD1 (6 bases). The CDR3 sequence is 15 residues long. V was pared by 2 bases and J by 4 bases, with 13 bases between. Germline loops: CDR1 LNHDA, CDR2 SQIVND (reference sequence). The DNA of the CDR3 is TGTGCCAGTAGTATAAGACAGGTCGGGGCAGATACGCAGTATTTT. This gives the protein CASSIRQVGADTQYF.

V gene TRBV7-3 combines with J gene TRBJ2-3; 7 bases map to TRBD1. The V gene's germline CDR1 is SGHTA and CDR2 FQGTGA. The CDR3 consists of 14 residues. The V segment lost 4 bases and the J segment 3 bases; nucleotides outside the gene matches: 4. CDR3 loop: CASSSDRATDTQYF. CDR3 bases: TGTGCCAGCAGCTCCGACAGGGCGACAGATACGCAGTATTTT.

The V call is TRBV5-1, the J call TRBJ1-1; D might be TRBD1 (6 bases). The germline gives CDR1 SGHRS, CDR2 YFSETQ. V shed 0 bases and J shed 1 base, with 10 bases lying between them. The CDR3 length is 15 residues. CDR3 in DNA: TGCGCCAGCAGCTTGGCTATGGGGGCGAACACTGAAGCTTTCTTT. Translation: CASSLAMGANTEAFF.

This rearrangement joins TRBV7-9 to TRBJ2-2; 10 nucleotides match TRBD2. The CDR3 extends over 17 amino acids. The V gene end was trimmed by 4 bases and the J gene end by 3 bases; junction bases not matched to a gene: 8. Looked up from germline, CDR1 is SEHNR and CDR2 is FQNEAQ (reference sequence). Here the CDR3 DNA reads TGTGCCAGCAGCTCCCCGGGAGCGGGAGGGGACACCGGGGAGCTGTTTTTT. Its translation is CASSSPGAGGDTGELFF.

V is TRBV30 and J is TRBJ2-7, with TRBD2 as a possible D gene (6 bases). Germline lookup yields CDR1 GTSNPN and CDR2 SVGIG (reference sequence). This CDR3 region has 13 residues. V was pared by 6 bases and J by 5 bases, with 17 bases between. The CDR3 DNA follows: TGTGCCTGTCTCCTAGGGACTCAACACGAGCAGTACTTC. Its translation: CACLLGTQHEQYF.

This clone was counted a single time. The chain links TRBV9 to TRBJ2-3, with 9 bases fitting TRBD2. The CDR3 is made up of 17 amino acids. Germline V gene sequence: CDR1 SGDLS, CDR2 YYNGEE. V shed 0 bases, J shed 6 bases, and the junction held 11 bases outside the gene matches. DNA for the CDR3: TGTGCCAGCAGCGTAGAGAGCGGGGGGCCGGGTGACGATACGCAGTATTTT. This gives the protein CASSVESGGPGDDTQYF.

The chain links TRBV14 to TRBJ2-4; D not certain. The germline CDR1 and CDR2 sequences are SGHDN and FVKESK. The V gene lost 2 bases and the J gene lost 8 bases, with 7 bases spanning the gap. CDR3 length: 12 residues. In DNA form, the CDR3 reads TGTGCCAGCAGCCAATTTCTTGACATTCAGTACTTC. Its protein is CASSQFLDIQYF.

The chain recombines TRBV29-1 with TRBJ2-2; 7 bases are shared with TRBD2. Trimming at V came to 7 bases and at J to 7 bases, leaving 9 bases not matched to a gene. CDR3 length equals 13 residues. The germline gives CDR1 SQVTM, CDR2 ANQGSEA. This CDR3 reads CSAAGVASGELFF. In DNA, the CDR3 is TGCAGCGCTGCGGGAGTCGCAAGCGGGGAGCTGTTTTTT.

The V gene is TRBV5-1, the J gene TRBJ2-1, with 15 nucleotides matching TRBD2. CDR3 length: 19 amino acids. V was pared by 4 bases and J by 3 bases, with 11 bases of the junction left unmatched. Germline V gene sequence: CDR1 SGHRS, CDR2 YFSETQ. The CDR3 loop reads CASSGGLAGGSPLYNEQFF. The CDR3, as DNA: TGCGCCAGCAGCGGGGGACTAGCGGGAGGATCCCCTCTCTACAATGAGCAGTTCTTC.

The chain links TRBV5-1 to TRBJ2-7; D not resolved. Germline V gives CDR1 SGHRS, CDR2 YFSETQ. This CDR3 contains 15 residues. The V end lost 0 bases, the J end lost 1 base, and 11 bases lay between the germline ends. CDR3 sequence: CASSLGQSRSYEQYF. The CDR3 nucleotides are TGCGCCAGCAGCTTGGGACAAAGCCGATCCTACGAGCAGTACTTC.

CDR3 amino acids: CASSHNQGMNTEAFF. The CDR3 nucleotides are TGTGCCAGCAGTCACAACCAGGGGATGAACACTGAAGCTTTCTTT. V usage is TRBV6-5 and J usage is TRBJ1-1; TRBD1 might be the D (6 bases). Trimming stripped 5 bases from V and 0 bases from J, with 13 bases between. CDR3 size: 15 residues. Looked up from germline, CDR1 is MNHEY and CDR2 is SVGAGI.